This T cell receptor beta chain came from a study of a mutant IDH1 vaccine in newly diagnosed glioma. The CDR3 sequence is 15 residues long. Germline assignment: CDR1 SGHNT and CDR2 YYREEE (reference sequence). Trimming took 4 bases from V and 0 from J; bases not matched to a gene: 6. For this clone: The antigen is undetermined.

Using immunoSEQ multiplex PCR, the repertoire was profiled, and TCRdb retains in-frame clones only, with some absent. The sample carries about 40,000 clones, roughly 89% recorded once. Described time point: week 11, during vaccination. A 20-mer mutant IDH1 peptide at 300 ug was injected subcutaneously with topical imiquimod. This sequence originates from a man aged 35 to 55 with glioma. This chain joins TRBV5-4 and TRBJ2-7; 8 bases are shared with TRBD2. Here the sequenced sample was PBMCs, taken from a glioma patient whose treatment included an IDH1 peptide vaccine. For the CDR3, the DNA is TGTGCCAGCAGCCCGGGAGGGTTCAGCTCCTACGAGCAGTACTTC. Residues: CASSPGGFSSYEQYF.